This T cell receptor beta chain is drawn from a study of T-cell reconstitution after alpha-beta-depleted transplantation in children. This clonotype was found many times. Trimming removed 4 bases at V and 7 bases at J, with 18 bases between. The germline V gene has CDR1 SGHRS and CDR2 YFSETQ. CDR3 length: 15 amino acids. Preparing the TCRbeta library involved the use of unique molecular identifiers. One entry per CDR3 protein, called by TCRdb with MiXCR from the PCR reads. The sample contains 260,000 or so distinct CDR3 sequences, about 12% of which appear only once. The sequence was collected from a human donor who donated a stem cell graft to a child with acute lymphoblastic leukemia. The sample consisted of PBMCs from the stem cell graft donor, taken from the stem cell graft. The chain is built from TRBV5-1 and TRBJ2-1; D possibly corresponds to TRBD2 (6 bases). This CDR3 is CASSAEPGLLNEQFF. The CDR3 DNA follows: TGCGCCAGCAGCGCGGAACCGGGACTTCTGAATGAGCAGTTCTTC.